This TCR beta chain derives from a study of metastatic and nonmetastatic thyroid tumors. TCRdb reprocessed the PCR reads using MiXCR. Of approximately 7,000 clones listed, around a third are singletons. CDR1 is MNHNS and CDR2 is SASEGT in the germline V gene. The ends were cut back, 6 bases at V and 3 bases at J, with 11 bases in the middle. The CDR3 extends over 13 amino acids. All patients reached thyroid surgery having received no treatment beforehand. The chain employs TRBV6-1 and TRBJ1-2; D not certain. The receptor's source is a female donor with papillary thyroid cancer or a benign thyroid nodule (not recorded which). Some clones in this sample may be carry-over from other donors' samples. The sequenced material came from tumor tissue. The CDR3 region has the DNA TGTGCCAGCAGGGATGGGCCATACTATGGCTACACCTTC. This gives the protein CASRDGPYYGYTF.